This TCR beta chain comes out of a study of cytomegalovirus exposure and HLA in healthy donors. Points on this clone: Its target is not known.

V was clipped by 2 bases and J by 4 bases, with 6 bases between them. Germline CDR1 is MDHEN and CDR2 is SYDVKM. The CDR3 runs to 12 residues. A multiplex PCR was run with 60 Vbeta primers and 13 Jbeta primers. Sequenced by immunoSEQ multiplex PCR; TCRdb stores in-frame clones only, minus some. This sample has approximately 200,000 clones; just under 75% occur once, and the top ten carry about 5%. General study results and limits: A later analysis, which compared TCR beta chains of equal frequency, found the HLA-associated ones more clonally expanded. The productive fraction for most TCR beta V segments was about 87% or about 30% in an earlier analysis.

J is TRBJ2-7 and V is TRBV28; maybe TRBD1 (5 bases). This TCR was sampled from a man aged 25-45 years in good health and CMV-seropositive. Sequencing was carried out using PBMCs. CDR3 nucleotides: TGTGCCAGCAGTTTACCAGGGTACGAGCAGTACTTC. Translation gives CASSLPGYEQYF.